This entry features one TCR beta chain sequence. The antigen is unknown. The read stops 3 residues short of the end of the CDR3; the missing end is completed from the germline J gene. This record belongs to a study of T cells in women clearing cervical HPV infection. Broader study findings: Controls had more TRBV6-7 (approximately 0.15%) than cases (about 0.11%).

TCR beta CDR3 amplified by multiplex PCR from 950 to 1,500 ng genomic DNA. Generated by immunoSEQ multiplex PCR, the TCRdb table keeps only in-frame clones and is missing some. This sample's table has 20,000 to 25,000 clones. Each participant carried one incident cervical HPV16 infection only. Germline CDR1 reads SNHLY; CDR2 reads FYNNEI. J was trimmed by 1 base and V by 7 bases; bases with no gene match: 5. The CDR3 runs to 15 residues. Sequenced: blood buffy coat. This receptor was identified in a woman between 18 and 70 years old with a cervical HPV16 infection that either progressed to CIN3+ or cleared (not recorded which). V is TRBV2 and J is TRBJ2-1; 9 bases align to TRBD1. The CDR3 DNA, read in part, is TGTGCCAGCACCGAGGACAGGGGTTCCTACAATGAG. Its protein is CASTEDRGSYNE. Given in full, the CDR3 is CASTEDRGSYNEQFF.